This is a list of T cell receptor beta chains from one sample in a study of OX40 agonist ivuxolimab in advanced cancers. Some clones are missing from TCRdb's copy, which holds only in-frame ones; the method was immunoSEQ multiplex PCR. The profile shows about 62,000 clones, 85% of them singletons. The sequencing used CD4+ or CD8+ T cells sorted from blood, collected in a trial of the OX40 agonist ivuxolimab. These receptor sequences come from an adult with an advanced solid tumor such as melanoma, head and neck, liver or kidney cancer. Each CDR3 is given with its conserved first and last residue. A D gene is named only where the DNA matches it firmly. Rows may omit the clone size; those that give it use once, few, many or a size class.

clone_size	v_call	j_call	cdr3_length	d_call	cdr3_aa	cdr3_nt
-	TRBV4-1	TRBJ1-2	16	TRBD1	CASSLDLAGGDLGYTF	TGCGCCAGCAGCCTAGATTTGGCAGGGGGGGACCTTGGCTACACCTTC
-	TRBV6-6	TRBJ2-1	16	-	CASSGHPTREYNEQFF	TGTGCCAGCAGCGGGCATCCGACACGGGAGTACAATGAGCAGTTCTTC
-	TRBV7-9	TRBJ2-5	15	-	CAGKSCLGLQETQYF	TGTGCCGGGAAGAGCTGCTTGGGGTTACAAGAGACCCAGTACTTC
-	TRBV7-9	TRBJ1-4	19	-	CASSLSIGPQVGTNEKLFF	TGTGCCAGCAGCTTGTCTATAGGACCTCAGGTTGGGACTAATGAAAAACTGTTTTTT
-	TRBV29-1	TRBJ2-7	14	-	CSAAPGGAPYEQYF	TGCAGCGCCGCGCCAGGGGGGGCGCCTTACGAGCAGTACTTC
once	TRBV5-4	TRBJ2-2	15	-	CASSFRDPRAGELFF	TGTGCCAGCAGCTTCCGGGATCCAAGGGCCGGGGAGCTGTTTTTT
-	TRBV30	TRBJ2-7	13	-	CAWSQAWAREQYF	TGTGCCTGGAGTCAAGCGTGGGCGCGGGAGCAGTACTTC
-	TRBV29-1	TRBJ2-3	12	-	CSAQRGGDTQYF	TGCAGCGCGCAAAGAGGGGGAGATACGCAGTATTTT
-	TRBV5-1	TRBJ2-3	14	-	CASSMRAGTDTQYF	TGCGCCAGCAGCATGCGGGCGGGCACAGATACGCAGTATTTT
-	TRBV6-1	TRBJ2-7	16	-	CASSEFGPGSSYEQYF	TGTGCCAGCAGTGAATTTGGGCCAGGGAGCTCCTACGAGCAGTACTTC
once	TRBV7-8	TRBJ2-7	15	-	CASSSAGLSSYEQYF	TGTGCCAGCAGCTCAGCCGGGCTCAGCTCCTACGAGCAGTACTTC
-	TRBV19	TRBJ2-5	14	TRBD1	CASSPTGGVETQYF	TGTGCCAGTAGTCCTACAGGGGGCGTAGAGACCCAGTACTTC
-	TRBV7-3	TRBJ2-1	15	-	CASSLSNSVYNEQFF	TGTGCCAGCAGCTTAAGCAACAGCGTCTACAATGAGCAGTTCTTC
-	TRBV18	TRBJ1-2	14	-	CASSPSGRQDGYTF	TGTGCCAGCTCACCGTCGGGACGGCAAGATGGCTACACCTTC